This record looks at one TCR beta chain sequence and its context. As yet, its antigen is unknown. The data belong to a study of monozygotic twins with inflammatory bowel disease. Notes on the study in general: Researchers report that IBD patients shared fewer clonotypes with others than healthy twins, especially amid disease activity.

Germline CDR1 and CDR2: MRHNA and SNTAGT. This CDR3 has 13 residues. There were eight separate reactions per sample in which cDNA was made. TCRdb reprocessed the 5' RACE reads and reports one entry per CDR3 protein, with no DNA. The table for this sample gives about 450,000 distinct CDR3 sequences. This sequence joins TRBV6-4 and TRBJ1-6. This receptor was identified in a human donor with ulcerative colitis or Crohn's disease, or a healthy co-twin of an affected twin (not recorded which). The sample consisted of blood. The chain's CDR3 is CASSDDYNSPLHF.